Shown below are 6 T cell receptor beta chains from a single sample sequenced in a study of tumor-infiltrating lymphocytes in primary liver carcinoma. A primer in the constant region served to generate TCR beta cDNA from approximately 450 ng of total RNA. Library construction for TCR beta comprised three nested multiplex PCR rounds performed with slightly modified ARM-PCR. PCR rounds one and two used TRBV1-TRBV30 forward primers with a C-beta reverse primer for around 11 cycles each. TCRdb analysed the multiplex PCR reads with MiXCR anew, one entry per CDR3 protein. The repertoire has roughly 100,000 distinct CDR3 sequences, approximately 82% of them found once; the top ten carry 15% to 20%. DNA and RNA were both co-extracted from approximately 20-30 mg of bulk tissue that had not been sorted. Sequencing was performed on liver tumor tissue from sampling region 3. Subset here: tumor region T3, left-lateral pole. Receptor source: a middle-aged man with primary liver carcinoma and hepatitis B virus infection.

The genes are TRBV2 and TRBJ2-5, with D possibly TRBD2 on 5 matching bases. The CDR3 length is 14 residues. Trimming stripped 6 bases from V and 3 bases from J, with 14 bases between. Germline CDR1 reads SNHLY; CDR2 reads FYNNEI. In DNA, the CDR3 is TGTGCCAGCAGCACCCGGGTCGGGAAAGAGACCCAGTACTTC. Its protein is CASSTRVGKETQYF.

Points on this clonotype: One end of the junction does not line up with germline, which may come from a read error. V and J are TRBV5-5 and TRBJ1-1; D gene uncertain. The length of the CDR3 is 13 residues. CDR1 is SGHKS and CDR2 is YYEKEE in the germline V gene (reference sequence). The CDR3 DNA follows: TGTGCCAGCAGCTTTTTGGCCTACACCGAAGCTTTCTTT. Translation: CASSFLAYTEAFF.

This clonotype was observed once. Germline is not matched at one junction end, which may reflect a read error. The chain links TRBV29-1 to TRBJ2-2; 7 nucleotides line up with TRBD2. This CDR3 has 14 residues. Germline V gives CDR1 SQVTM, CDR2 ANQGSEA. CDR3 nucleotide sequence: TGCAGCGTTGCTTTGGGGGGGGATCCCGGGGACCTGTTTTTT. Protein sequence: CSVALGGDPGDLFF.

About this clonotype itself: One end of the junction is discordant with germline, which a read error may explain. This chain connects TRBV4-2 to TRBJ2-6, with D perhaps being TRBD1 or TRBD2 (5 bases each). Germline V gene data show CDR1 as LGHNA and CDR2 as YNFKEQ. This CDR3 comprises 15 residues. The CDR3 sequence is CASSRQGSGANVVTF. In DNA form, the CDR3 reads TGTGCCAGCAGCCGTCAAGGGTCCGGGGCCAACGTCGTGACTTTC.

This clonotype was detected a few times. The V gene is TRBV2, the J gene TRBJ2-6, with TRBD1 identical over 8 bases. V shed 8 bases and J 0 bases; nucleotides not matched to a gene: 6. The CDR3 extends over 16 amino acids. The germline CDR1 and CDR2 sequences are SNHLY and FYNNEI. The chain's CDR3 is CASRGTGSSGANVLTF. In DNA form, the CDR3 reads TGTGCCAGCCGGGGGACAGGCAGCTCTGGGGCCAACGTCCTGACTTTC.

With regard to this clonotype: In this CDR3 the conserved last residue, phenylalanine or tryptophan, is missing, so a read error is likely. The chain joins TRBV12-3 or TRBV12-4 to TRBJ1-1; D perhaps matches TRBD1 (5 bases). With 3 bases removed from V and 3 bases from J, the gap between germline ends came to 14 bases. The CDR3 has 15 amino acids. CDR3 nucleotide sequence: TGTGCCAGCAGTTTGGATGGGGCGCTTGACACTGAAGCTTTCTCT. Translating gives CASSLDGALDTEAFS.